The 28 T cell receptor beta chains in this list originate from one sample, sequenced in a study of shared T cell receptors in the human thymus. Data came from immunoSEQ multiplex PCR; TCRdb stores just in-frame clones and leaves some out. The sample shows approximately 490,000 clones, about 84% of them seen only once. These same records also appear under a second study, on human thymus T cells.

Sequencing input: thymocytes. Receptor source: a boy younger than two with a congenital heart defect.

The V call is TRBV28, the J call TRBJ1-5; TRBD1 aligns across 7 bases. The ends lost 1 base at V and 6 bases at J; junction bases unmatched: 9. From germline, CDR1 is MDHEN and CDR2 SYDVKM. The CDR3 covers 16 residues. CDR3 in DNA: TGTGCCAGCAGTTTATCAGGGGGAAGGCTTATTCAGCCCCAGCATTTT. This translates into CASSLSGGRLIQPQHF.

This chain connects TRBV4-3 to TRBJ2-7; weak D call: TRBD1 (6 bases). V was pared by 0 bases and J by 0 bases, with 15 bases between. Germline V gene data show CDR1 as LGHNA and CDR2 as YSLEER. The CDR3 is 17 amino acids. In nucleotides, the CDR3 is TGCGCCAGCAGCCAAGATCGAGTGAAAGGGGGCTCCTACGAGCAGTACTTC. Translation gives CASSQDRVKGGSYEQYF.

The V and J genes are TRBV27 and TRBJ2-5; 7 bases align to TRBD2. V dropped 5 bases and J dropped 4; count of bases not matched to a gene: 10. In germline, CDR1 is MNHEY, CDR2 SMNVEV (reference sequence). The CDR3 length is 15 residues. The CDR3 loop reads CASSPRDYPGETQYF. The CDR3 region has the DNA TGTGCCAGCAGTCCCCGGGACTACCCTGGAGAGACCCAGTACTTC.

CDR3 sequence: CASSERTGGEYEQYF. Here the CDR3 DNA reads TGTGCCAGCAGTGAACGGACAGGGGGGGAGTACGAGCAGTACTTC. The chain employs TRBV6-1 and TRBJ2-7, with 10 bases lining up with TRBD1. Trimming at V came to 2 bases and at J to 4 bases, leaving 5 bases not matched to a gene. CDR3 length: 15 amino acids. CDR1 is MNHNS and CDR2 is SASEGT in the germline V gene.

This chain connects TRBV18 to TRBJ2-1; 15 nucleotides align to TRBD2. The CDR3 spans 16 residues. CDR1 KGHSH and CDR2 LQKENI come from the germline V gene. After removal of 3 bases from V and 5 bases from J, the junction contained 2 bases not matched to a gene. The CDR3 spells CASSPGTSGRHNEQFF. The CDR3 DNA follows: TGTGCCAGCTCACCCGGGACTAGCGGGAGGCACAATGAGCAGTTCTTC.

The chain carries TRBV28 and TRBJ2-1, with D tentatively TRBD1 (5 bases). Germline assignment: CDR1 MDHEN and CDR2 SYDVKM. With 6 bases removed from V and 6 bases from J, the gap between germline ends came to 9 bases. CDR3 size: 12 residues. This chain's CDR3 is CASSYRGNEQFF. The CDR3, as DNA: TGTGCCAGCAGCTATAGGGGCAATGAGCAGTTCTTC.

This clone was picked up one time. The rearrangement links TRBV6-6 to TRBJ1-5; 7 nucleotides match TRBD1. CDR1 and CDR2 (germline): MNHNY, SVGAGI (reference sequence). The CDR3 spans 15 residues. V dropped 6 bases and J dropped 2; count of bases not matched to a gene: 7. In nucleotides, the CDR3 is TGTGCCAGCAGACCCGACAGGGTGGGCAATCAGCCCCAGCATTTT. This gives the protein CASRPDRVGNQPQHF.

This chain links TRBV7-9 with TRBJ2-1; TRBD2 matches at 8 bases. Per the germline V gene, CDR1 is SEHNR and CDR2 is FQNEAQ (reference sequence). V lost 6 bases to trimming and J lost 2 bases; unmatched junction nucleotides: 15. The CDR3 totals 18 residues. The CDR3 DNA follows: TGTGCCAGCAGTCCCCCGGCCGAGACTAGCGAAACCTACAATGAGCAGTTCTTC. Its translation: CASSPPAETSETYNEQFF.

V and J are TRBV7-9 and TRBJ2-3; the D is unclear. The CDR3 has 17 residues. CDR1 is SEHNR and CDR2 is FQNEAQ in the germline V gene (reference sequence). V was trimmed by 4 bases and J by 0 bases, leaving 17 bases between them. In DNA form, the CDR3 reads TGTGCCAGCAGCTCCCGGCCCCCGGCGGCGAGCACAGATACGCAGTATTTT. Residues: CASSSRPPAASTDTQYF.

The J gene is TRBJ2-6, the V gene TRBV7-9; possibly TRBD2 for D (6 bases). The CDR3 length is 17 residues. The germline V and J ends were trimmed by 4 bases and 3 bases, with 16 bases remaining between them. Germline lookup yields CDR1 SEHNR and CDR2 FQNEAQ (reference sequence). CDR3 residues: CASSCTLAGLGANVLTF. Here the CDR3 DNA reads TGTGCCAGCAGCTGTACCCTTGCGGGACTTGGGGCCAACGTCCTGACTTTC.

The CDR3: CASSRRQGPYEQYF. In DNA, the CDR3 is TGTGCCAGCAGCCGCCGACAGGGGCCCTACGAGCAGTACTTC. The gene calls are TRBV5-4 and TRBJ2-7, with 8 bases matching TRBD1. The CDR3 loop spans 14 amino acids. CDR1 and CDR2 from the germline V gene are SGHNT and YYREEE (reference sequence). V was clipped by 4 bases and J by 2 bases; unmatched bases: 5.

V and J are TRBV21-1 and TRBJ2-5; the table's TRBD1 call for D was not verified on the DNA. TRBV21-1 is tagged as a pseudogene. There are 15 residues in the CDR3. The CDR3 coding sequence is TGTGCCAGCAGCAAACAACAGGGGTGCCAAGAGACCCAGTACTTC. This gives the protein CASSKQQGCQETQYF.

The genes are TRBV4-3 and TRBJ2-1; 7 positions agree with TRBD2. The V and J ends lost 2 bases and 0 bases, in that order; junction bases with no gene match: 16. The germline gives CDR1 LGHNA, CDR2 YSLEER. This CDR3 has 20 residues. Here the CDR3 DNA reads TGCGCCAGCAGCCAACGAGAGCAATGGCTAGCGGACCGCTCCTACAATGAGCAGTTCTTC. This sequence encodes CASSQREQWLADRSYNEQFF.

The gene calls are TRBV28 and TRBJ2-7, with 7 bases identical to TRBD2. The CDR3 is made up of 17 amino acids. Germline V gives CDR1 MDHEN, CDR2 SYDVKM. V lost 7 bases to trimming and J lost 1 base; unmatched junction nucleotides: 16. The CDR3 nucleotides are TGTGCCAGCAACCCGGGGCCTTGCGGGAGTCCTTCCTACGAGCAGTACTTC. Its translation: CASNPGPCGSPSYEQYF.

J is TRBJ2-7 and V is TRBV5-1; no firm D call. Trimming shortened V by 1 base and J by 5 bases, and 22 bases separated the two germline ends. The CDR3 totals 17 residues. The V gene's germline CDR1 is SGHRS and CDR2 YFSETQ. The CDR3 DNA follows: TGCGCCAGCAGCTTGTCAAAAGATTCCGGAGAAAGGAACGAGCAGTACTTC. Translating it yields CASSLSKDSGERNEQYF.

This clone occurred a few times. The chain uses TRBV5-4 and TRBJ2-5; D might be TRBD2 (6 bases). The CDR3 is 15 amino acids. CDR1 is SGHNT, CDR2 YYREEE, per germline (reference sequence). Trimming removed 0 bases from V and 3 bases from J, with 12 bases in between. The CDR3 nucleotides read TGTGCCAGCAGCTTGGAGTGGGACTCTAAAGAGACCCAGTACTTC. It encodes CASSLEWDSKETQYF.

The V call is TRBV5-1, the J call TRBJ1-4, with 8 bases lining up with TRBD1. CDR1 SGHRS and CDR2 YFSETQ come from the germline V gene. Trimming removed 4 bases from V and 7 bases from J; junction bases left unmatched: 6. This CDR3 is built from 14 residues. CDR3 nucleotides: TGCGCCAGCAGCGATCCCAGGGGGCCTGAAAAACTGTTTTTT. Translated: CASSDPRGPEKLFF.

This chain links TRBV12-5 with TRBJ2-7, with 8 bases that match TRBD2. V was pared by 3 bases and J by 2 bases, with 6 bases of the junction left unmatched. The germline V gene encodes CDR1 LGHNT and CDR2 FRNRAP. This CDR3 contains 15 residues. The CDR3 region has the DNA TGTGCTAGTGGTTTAGTGCGGGAGGTCGCCTACGAGCAGTACTTC. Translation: CASGLVREVAYEQYF.

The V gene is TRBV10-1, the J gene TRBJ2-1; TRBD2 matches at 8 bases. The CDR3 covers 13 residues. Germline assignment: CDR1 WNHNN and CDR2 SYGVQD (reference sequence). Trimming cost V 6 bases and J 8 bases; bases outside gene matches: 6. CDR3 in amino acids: CASRLAADHEQFF. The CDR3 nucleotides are TGCGCCAGCAGACTAGCGGCAGACCATGAGCAGTTCTTC.

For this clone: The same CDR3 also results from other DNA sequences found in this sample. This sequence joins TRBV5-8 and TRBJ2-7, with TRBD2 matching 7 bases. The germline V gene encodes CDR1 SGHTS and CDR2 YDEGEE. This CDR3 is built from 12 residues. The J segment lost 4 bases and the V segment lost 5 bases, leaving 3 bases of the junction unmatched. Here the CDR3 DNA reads TGTGCCAGCAGGGGGAGGGGATACGAGCAGTACTTC. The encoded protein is CASRGRGYEQYF.

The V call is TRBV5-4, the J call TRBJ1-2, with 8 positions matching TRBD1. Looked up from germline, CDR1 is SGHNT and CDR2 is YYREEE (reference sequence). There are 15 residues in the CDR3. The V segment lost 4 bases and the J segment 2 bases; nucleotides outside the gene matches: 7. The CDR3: CASSTTGAGNYGYTF. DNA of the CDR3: TGTGCCAGCAGCACGACAGGGGCAGGGAACTATGGCTACACCTTC.

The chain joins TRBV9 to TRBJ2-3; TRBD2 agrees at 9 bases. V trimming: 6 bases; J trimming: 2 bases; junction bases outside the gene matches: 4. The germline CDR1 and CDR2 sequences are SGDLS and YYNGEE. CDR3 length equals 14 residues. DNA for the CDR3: TGTGCCAGCACCCTAGCGGGGACCACAGATACGCAGTATTTT. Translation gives CASTLAGTTDTQYF.

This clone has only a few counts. The CDR3 bases are TGTGCCAGCAGTACCGGGACAGGGGACTACGAGCAGTACTTC. As protein: CASSTGTGDYEQYF. The rearrangement joins TRBV6-7 to TRBJ2-7; TRBD1 aligns across 10 bases. TRBV6-7 carries the ORF label, with uncertain function. Trimming at V came to 5 bases and at J to 3 bases, leaving 4 bases not matched to a gene. The CDR3 runs 14 residues.

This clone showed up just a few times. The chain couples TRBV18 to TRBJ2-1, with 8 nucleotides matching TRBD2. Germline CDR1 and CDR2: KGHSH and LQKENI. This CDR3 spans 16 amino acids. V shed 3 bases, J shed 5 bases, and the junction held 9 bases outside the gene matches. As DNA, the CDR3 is TGTGCCAGCTCACCCCCTACTAGCGGCCACAACAATGAGCAGTTCTTC. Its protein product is CASSPPTSGHNNEQFF.

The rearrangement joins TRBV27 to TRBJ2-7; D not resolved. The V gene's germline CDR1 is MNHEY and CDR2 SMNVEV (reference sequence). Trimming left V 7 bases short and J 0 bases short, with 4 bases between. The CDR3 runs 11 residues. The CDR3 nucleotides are TGTGCCAGCACCAACTCCTACGAGCAGTACTTC. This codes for CASTNSYEQYF.

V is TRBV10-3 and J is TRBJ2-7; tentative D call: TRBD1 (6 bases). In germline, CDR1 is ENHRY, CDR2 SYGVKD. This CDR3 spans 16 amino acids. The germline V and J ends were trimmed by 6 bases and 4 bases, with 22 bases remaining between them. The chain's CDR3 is CAIRPGRRGRSYEQYF. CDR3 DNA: TGTGCCATCAGACCCGGCCGCAGGGGACGTTCGTACGAGCAGTACTTC.

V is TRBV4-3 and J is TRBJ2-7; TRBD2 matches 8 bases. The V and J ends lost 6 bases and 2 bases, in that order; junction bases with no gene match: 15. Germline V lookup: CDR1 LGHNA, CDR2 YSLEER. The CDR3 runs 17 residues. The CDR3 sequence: CASSLSWGYGRAYEQYF. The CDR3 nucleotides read TGCGCCAGCAGTCTCTCTTGGGGGTACGGGAGGGCCTACGAGCAGTACTTC.

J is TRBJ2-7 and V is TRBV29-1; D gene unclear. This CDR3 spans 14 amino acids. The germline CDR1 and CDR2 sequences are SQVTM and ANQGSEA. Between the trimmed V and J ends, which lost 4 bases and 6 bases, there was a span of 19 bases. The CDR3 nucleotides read TGCAGCGTTGCGGAGTTCTCCCAGTCCCCCGAGCAGTACTTC. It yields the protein CSVAEFSQSPEQYF.